One and the same sample provided the 2 T cell receptor beta chains below, sequenced in a study of cytomegalovirus exposure and HLA in healthy donors. A multiplex PCR was run with 60 Vbeta primers and 13 Jbeta primers. Some clones are missing from TCRdb's copy, which holds only in-frame ones; the method was immunoSEQ multiplex PCR. This table has about 130,000 clones, 84% appearing once. The sequencing input was PBMCs. These receptors all stem from a woman in her late teens or twenties in good health and CMV-seropositive.

V and J are TRBV9 and TRBJ2-1; 11 nucleotides agree with TRBD2. The CDR3 contains 15 residues. The V and J ends lost 4 bases and 9 bases, in that order; junction bases with no gene match: 9. Germline CDR1 reads SGDLS; CDR2 reads YYNGEE. CDR3 DNA sequence: TGTGCCAGCAGCTCACTTAGCGGGGGGGCGGGTGAGCAGTTCTTC. Protein product: CASSSLSGGAGEQFF.

The rearrangement links TRBV10-2 to TRBJ2-5, with D possibly TRBD1 on 6 matching bases. CDR1 is WSHSY and CDR2 is SAAADI in the germline V gene. The CDR3 covers 17 residues. Trimming took 0 bases from V and 5 from J, leaving 19 bases between them. The CDR3 protein is CASSESEETGWGETQYF. The CDR3 DNA follows: TGCGCCAGCAGTGAGTCTGAGGAGACAGGTTGGGGGGAGACCCAGTACTTC.